The rows below give T cell receptor beta chains drawn from one sample of a study of blood T cells in healthy people across ages. From the 5' RACE reads, TCRdb called clonotypes with MiXCR, one entry per CDR3 protein. The sample has 650,000 to 1,000,000 distinct CDR3 sequences; under 40% are singletons. Material: blood. Receptor source: a man aged 18 to 30 in good health. Each CDR3 is given with its conserved first and last residue. The order of the fields is J gene, V gene, D gene, clone size, CDR3 protein, CDR3 DNA. The D gene is left open where the match is weak. Some rows have no size entry. The others give once, few or many, or a class for an expanded clone.

TRBJ2-4,TRBV18,TRBD1,NA,CASLGQGADNEQYF,TGTGCCAGCTTGGGACAGGGGGCAGACAATGAGCAGTACTTC
TRBJ2-5,TRBV2,TRBD2,NA,CASSPRLAETQYF,TGTGCCAGCAGTCCGAGACTAGCAGAGACCCAGTACTTC
TRBJ2-7,TRBV6-5,TRBD1,NA,CAGKKTGTTYEQYF,TGTGCCGGCAAAAAGACAGGGACAACCTACGAGCAGTACTTC
TRBJ2-6,TRBV6-2/TRBV6-3,NA,few,CASNRDSGANVLTF,TGTGCCAGCAACAGGGACTCTGGGGCCAACGTCCTGACTTTC
TRBJ2-7,TRBV4-2,TRBD2,NA,CASSHIGTSGGPYNEQYF,TGTGCCAGCAGCCATATAGGGACTAGCGGGGGGCCCTACAATGAGCAGTACTTC
TRBJ1-1,TRBV3-1,NA,NA,CASSQDSSGTLNTEAFF,TGTGCCAGCAGCCAAGATTCTTCCGGGACCCTTAACACTGAAGCTTTCTTT
TRBJ2-3,TRBV25-1,NA,many,CASSSEGLGAGSTDTQYF,TGTGCCAGCAGTTCTGAGGGGTTGGGAGCGGGTAGCACAGATACGCAGTATTTT
TRBJ2-6,TRBV5-6,NA,once,CASSSIGTSGSGANVLTF,TGTGCCAGCAGCTCCATTGGGACCTCTGGGTCTGGGGCCAACGTCCTGACTTTC
TRBJ1-2,TRBV12-3/TRBV12-4,NA,NA,CASSSGTDLEYGYTF,TGTGCCAGCAGTTCCGGGACCGATCTTGAATATGGCTACACCTTC
TRBJ2-7,TRBV4-1,TRBD2,few,CASSQDVGAGAYEQYF,TGCGCCAGCAGCCAAGATGTAGGAGCGGGGGCCTACGAGCAGTACTTC
TRBJ2-7,TRBV7-2,TRBD1,NA,CASSSGGWGYEQYF,TGTGCCAGCAGCTCAGGGGGCTGGGGTTACGAGCAGTACTTC
TRBJ2-1,TRBV29-1,NA,many,CSVEARVGLGNEQFF,TGCAGCGTTGAGGCTAGGGTCGGGTTAGGCAATGAGCAGTTCTTC
TRBJ1-1,TRBV2,NA,NA,CASSEVTDAEAFF,TGTGCCAGCAGTGAGGTCACGGACGCTGAAGCTTTCTTT
TRBJ2-3,TRBV6-5,TRBD2,many,CATTSPSTDTQYF,TGTGCCACGACTAGCCCTAGCACAGATACGCAGTATTTT
TRBJ2-1,TRBV6-4,NA,NA,CARSDSEGGYNEQFF,TGTGCCCGCAGTGACTCTGAGGGGGGGTACAATGAGCAGTTCTTC
TRBJ2-3,TRBV7-2,NA,once,CASSLGTRGTDTQYF,TGTGCCAGCAGCTTAGGAACCAGGGGCACAGATACGCAGTATTTT
TRBJ1-1,TRBV30,NA,NA,CAWRMVSLEAFF,TGTGCCTGGAGGATGGTGTCACTTGAAGCTTTCTTT
TRBJ2-3,TRBV19,NA,many,CASTAVSTSDTQYF,TGTGCCAGTACCGCAGTCAGTACCTCAGATACGCAGTATTTT
TRBJ1-5,TRBV20-1,NA,few,CSAGGRNSNQPQHF,TGCAGTGCAGGGGGACGGAATAGCAATCAGCCCCAGCATTTT
TRBJ2-7,TRBV4-2,TRBD2,few,CASSQDVAAGSPEQYF,TGTGCCAGCAGCCAAGATGTGGCAGCGGGGTCACCCGAGCAGTACTTC
TRBJ2-5,TRBV28,NA,few,CASSPSGGPTAAQYF,TGTGCCAGCTCCCCGAGCGGTGGACCGACCGCCGCCCAGTACTTC
TRBJ2-4,TRBV21-1,NA,many,CASRELDKNIQYF,TGTGCCAGCAGAGAGTTGGACAAAAACATTCAGTACTTC
TRBJ2-7,TRBV12-3/TRBV12-4,NA,many,CASSLIGAEQYF,TGTGCCAGCAGTTTAATAGGGGCCGAGCAGTACTTC
TRBJ2-5,TRBV5-1,TRBD1,NA,CASSSPQGARVKETQYF,TGCGCCAGCAGCTCGCCTCAGGGGGCACGAGTCAAAGAGACCCAGTACTTC
TRBJ2-5,TRBV7-8,TRBD2,NA,CASSPTGRGGMFETQYF,TGTGCCAGCAGCCCCACTGGACGGGGGGGGATGTTTGAGACCCAGTACTTC
TRBJ2-1,TRBV9,NA,few,CASSVQGRDEQFF,TGTGCCAGCAGCGTACAGGGACGGGATGAGCAGTTCTTC
TRBJ1-1,TRBV14,TRBD1,NA,CASSQYVDRMNTEAFF,TGTGCCAGCAGCCAGTATGTGGACAGGATGAACACTGAAGCTTTCTTT
TRBJ2-5,TRBV7-2,NA,NA,CASSTGLGGDLGEQYF,TGTGCCAGCAGCACGGGACTGGGCGGAGACCTGGGAGAGCAGTACTTC
TRBJ1-2,TRBV6-5,NA,NA,CASSYSGVNLYGYTF,TGTGCCAGCAGTTACTCAGGGGTCAACCTTTATGGCTACACCTTC
TRBJ2-1,TRBV20-1,NA,many,CSVTGSSYNEQFF,TGCAGTGTAACAGGGAGCTCCTACAATGAGCAGTTCTTC
TRBJ2-7,TRBV7-9,NA,NA,CASSLSPTGPYEQYF,TGTGCCAGCAGCTTAAGTCCGACAGGTCCCTACGAGCAGTACTTC
TRBJ1-6,TRBV7-3,NA,few,CASSLVNGVTWTLHF,TGTGCCAGCAGCTTAGTTAATGGCGTGACGTGGACCCTCCACTTT
TRBJ2-3,TRBV12-3/TRBV12-4,NA,many,CASSLGGAQYF,TGTGCCAGCAGTTTGGGTGGGGCCCAGTATTTT
TRBJ2-7,TRBV10-3,TRBD1,NA,CAISWDRGREQYF,TGTGCCATCAGCTGGGACAGGGGGCGCGAGCAGTACTTC
TRBJ2-3,TRBV7-2,NA,NA,CASSSLAGALNTQYF,TGTGCCAGCAGCTCACTAGCCGGGGCCTTAAATACGCAGTATTTT